This T cell receptor (beta chain) is drawn from a study of PD-1 blockade in mismatch repair-deficient tumors. Across the study: Enrolled 2013-2016, patients had progressing, pretreated mismatch repair-deficient cancers of about a dozen types.

Produced via immunoSEQ multiplex PCR; TCRdb's table is partial and in-frame only. Of about 100,000 clones listed, 70% to 85% are singletons. This clone showed up just a few times. Germline V gives CDR1 LGHNA, CDR2 YSLEER. The CDR3 spans 16 residues. Trimming took 1 base from V and 6 from J; bases not matched to a gene: 7. This clonotype was obtained from an adult with mismatch repair-deficient cancer. The sample consisted of peripheral blood, taken less than 37 weeks after starting pembrolizumab. The V call is TRBV4-3, the J call TRBJ2-2, with TRBD2 matching over 8 bases. CDR3 DNA: TGCGCCAGCAGCCAAGCTCCGGCCGGGAGGGCCGGGGAGCTGTTTTTT. This encodes CASSQAPAGRAGELFF.